This entry describes one TCR beta chain. Antigen unknown. TCRdb's copy holds only in-frame clones and misses some; the assay was immunoSEQ multiplex PCR. The data hold some 56,000 clones, with around 84% observed a single time. This specimen comes from a study of PD-L1 blockade in urothelial cancer. Whole-study context: The median number of T cells present in blood samples was 141,255. General study points: Better survival was predicted when blood TCR clonality before treatment fell below the median.

Specified time point: pretreatment peripheral blood. Trimming took 5 bases from V and 7 from J, leaving 10 bases between them. The V gene's germline CDR1 is SGHAT and CDR2 FQNNGV. The CDR3 totals 12 residues. The rearrangement joins TRBV11-2 to TRBJ2-3; D is perhaps TRBD2 (5 bases). The receptor's source is a man aged 50 to 60 with urothelial cancer. The sequenced sample was PBMCs, obtained around atezolizumab (anti-PD-L1) treatment. CDR3 region: CASSQRVHTQYF. CDR3 in DNA: TGTGCCAGCAGCCAGAGGGTGCATACGCAGTATTTT.